This T cell receptor (beta chain) came from a study of control samples from healthy donors and cancer patients. CDR1 and CDR2 from the germline V gene are SGHAT and FQNNGV. This CDR3 region has 13 residues. With 2 bases removed from V and 6 bases from J, the gap between germline ends came to 8 bases. Here immunoSEQ multiplex PCR was the method, and the copy in TCRdb shows in-frame clones only, minus some. The data contain 100,000 to 150,000 clones, roughly 89% of them seen just once; the ten biggest clones take up around 5.1%. This TCR derives from a man in his late teens or twenties in good health. The chain employs TRBV11-2 and TRBJ2-1; D not certain. Sequenced sample: blood. For the CDR3, the DNA is TGTGCCAGCAGCTTAATCGTGGGCAATGAGCAGTTCTTC. Translating gives CASSLIVGNEQFF.